The sequence of this T cell receptor (beta chain) was determined in a study of CD8 T cells in ankylosing spondylitis. Per germline, CDR1 KGHDR and CDR2 SFDVKD. V was clipped by 8 bases and J by 0 bases; unmatched bases: 23. CDR3 length equals 21 residues. Quantitative molecular-barcoded 5'-RACE generated the TCR beta libraries. TCRdb recomputed calls from the 5' RACE reads with MiXCR, one row per CDR3 protein. Of roughly 220,000 distinct CDR3 sequences in the sample, 10% were seen once. Regarding the study as a whole: Characteristic, it appeared, of ankylosing spondylitis blood was a TCR beta motif of several highly homologous variants.

This clonotype was found many times. What it binds is not known. The sequence was obtained from a male donor with ankylosing spondylitis or in good health (not recorded which). The material sequenced was blood, either unsorted or a sorted T cell fraction (not recorded which). The chain links TRBV24-1 to TRBJ1-5, with 8 bases identical to TRBD1. CDR3 bases: TGTGCCACCATGCGACCCATTTGGGACAGGAACCGACCCGATAGCAATCAGCCCCAGCATTTT. It specifies CATMRPIWDRNRPDSNQPQHF.